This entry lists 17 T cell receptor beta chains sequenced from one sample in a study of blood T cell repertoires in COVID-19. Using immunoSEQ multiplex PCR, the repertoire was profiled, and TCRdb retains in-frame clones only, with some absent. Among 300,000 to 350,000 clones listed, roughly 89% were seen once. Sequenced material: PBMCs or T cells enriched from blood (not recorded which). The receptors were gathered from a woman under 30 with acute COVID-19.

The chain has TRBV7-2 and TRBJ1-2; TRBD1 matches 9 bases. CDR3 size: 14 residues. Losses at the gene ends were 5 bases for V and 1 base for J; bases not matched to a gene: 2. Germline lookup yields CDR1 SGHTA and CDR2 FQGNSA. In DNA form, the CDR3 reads TGTGCCAGCAGCCAGGACAGGGGTAACTATGGCTACACCTTC. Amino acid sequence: CASSQDRGNYGYTF.

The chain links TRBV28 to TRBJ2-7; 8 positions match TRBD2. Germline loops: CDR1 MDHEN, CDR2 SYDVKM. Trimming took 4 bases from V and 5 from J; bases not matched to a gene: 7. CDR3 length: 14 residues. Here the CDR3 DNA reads TGTGCCAGCAGTTCCTTTAGCGGGAACGACGAGCAGTACTTC. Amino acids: CASSSFSGNDEQYF.

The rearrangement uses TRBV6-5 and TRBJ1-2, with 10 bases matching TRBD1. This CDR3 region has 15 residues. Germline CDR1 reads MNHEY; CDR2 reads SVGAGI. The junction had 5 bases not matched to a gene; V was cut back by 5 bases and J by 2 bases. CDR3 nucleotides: TGTGCCAGCAGTCGAACGGGACAGGGGAACTATGGCTACACCTTC. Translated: CASSRTGQGNYGYTF.

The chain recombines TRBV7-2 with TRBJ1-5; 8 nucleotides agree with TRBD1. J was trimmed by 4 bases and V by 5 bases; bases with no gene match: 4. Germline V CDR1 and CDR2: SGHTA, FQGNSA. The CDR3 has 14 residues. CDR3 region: CASSRDRGNQPQHF. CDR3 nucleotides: TGTGCCAGCAGCCGCGACAGGGGAAATCAGCCCCAGCATTTT.

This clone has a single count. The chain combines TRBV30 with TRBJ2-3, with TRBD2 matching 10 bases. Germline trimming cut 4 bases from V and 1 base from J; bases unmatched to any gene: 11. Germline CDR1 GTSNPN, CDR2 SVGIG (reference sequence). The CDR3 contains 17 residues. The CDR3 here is CAWTIYSLAGGTDTQYF. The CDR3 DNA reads TGTGCCTGGACCATCTACTCTCTAGCGGGGGGCACAGATACGCAGTATTTT.

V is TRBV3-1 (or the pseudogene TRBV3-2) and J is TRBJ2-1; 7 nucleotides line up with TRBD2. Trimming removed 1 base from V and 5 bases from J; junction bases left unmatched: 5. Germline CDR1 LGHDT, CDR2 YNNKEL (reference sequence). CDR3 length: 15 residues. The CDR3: CASSQGSGEDNEQFF. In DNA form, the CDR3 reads TGTGCCAGCAGCCAAGGAAGCGGGGAAGACAATGAGCAGTTCTTC.

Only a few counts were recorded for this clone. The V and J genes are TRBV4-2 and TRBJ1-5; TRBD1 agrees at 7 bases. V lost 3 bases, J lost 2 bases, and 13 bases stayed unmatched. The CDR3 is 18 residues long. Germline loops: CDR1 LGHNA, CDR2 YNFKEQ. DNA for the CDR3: TGTGCCAGCAGCCATCCAGGAGGGGGGCAGGGGGGCAATCAGCCCCAGCATTTT. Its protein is CASSHPGGGQGGNQPQHF.

Here the CDR3 reads CASSQVRRDREATEAFF. CDR3 nucleotide sequence: TGTGCCAGCAGCCAAGTCAGGCGGGACAGGGAGGCCACTGAAGCTTTCTTT. The chain has TRBV4-2 and TRBJ1-1; 9 nucleotides line up with TRBD1. The CDR3 is 17 amino acids. From germline, CDR1 is LGHNA and CDR2 YNFKEQ. With 1 base clipped from V and 4 bases from J, the junction kept 10 bases outside the gene matches.

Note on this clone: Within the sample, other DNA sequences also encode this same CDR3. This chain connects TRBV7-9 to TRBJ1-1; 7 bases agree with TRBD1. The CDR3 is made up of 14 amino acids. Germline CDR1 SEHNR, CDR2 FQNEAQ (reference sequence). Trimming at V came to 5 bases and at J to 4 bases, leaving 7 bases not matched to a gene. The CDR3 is CASSLRQGGTEAFF. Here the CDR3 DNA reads TGTGCCAGCAGCCTACGACAGGGCGGCACTGAAGCTTTCTTT.

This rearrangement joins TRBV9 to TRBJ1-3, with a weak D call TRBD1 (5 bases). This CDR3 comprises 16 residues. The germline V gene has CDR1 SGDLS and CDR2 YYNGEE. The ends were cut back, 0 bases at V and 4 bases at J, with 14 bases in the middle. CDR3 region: CASSVGGRLTGNTIYF. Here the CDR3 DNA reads TGTGCCAGCAGCGTAGGGGGGAGGCTAACCGGAAACACCATATATTTT.

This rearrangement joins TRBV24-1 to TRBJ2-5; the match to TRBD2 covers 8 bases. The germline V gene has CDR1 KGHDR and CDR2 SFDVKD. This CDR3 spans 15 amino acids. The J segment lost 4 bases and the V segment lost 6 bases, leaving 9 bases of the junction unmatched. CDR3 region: CATSLSGTRGETQYF. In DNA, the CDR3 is TGTGCCACCAGTCTATCCGGGACTAGAGGAGAGACCCAGTACTTC.

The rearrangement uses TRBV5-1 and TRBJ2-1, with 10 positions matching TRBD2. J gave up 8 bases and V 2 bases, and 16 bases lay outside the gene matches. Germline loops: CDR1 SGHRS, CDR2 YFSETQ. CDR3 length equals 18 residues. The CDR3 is CASSFLTGGPSGSHEQFF. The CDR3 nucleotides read TGCGCCAGCAGCTTCCTGACAGGCGGGCCTAGCGGGAGCCATGAGCAGTTCTTC.

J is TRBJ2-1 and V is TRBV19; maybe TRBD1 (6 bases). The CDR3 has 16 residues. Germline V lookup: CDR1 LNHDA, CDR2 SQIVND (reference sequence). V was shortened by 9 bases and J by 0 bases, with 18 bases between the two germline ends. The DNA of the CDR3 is TGTGCCAGCGCGGATCCTGGGGGCAGCTCCTACAATGAGCAGTTCTTC. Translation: CASADPGGSSYNEQFF.

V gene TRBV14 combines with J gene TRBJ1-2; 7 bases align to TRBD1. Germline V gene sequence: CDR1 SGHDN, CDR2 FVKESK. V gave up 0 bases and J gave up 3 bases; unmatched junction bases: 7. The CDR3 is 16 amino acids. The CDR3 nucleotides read TGTGCCAGCAGCCAAGACCGAAGACAGGGTGACTATGGCTACACCTTC. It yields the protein CASSQDRRQGDYGYTF. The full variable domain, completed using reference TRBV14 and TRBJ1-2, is EAGVTQFPSHSVIEKGQTVTLRCDPISGHDNLYWYRRVMGKEIKFLLHFVKESKQDESGMPNNRFLAERTGGTYSTLKVQPAELEDSGVYFCASSQDRRQGDYGYTFGSGTRLTVV.

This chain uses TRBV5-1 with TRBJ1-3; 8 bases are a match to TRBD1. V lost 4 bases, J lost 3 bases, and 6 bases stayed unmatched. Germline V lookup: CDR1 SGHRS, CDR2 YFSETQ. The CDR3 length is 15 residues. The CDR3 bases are TGCGCCAGCAGCGGACAGGGTATCGGTGGAAACACCATATATTTT. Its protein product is CASSGQGIGGNTIYF.

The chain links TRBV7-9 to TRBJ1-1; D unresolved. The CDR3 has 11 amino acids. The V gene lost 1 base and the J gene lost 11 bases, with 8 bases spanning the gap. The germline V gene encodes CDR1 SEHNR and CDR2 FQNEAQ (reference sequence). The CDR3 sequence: CASSLVLEAFF. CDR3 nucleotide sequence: TGTGCCAGCAGCTTAGTTTTGGAGGCTTTCTTT.

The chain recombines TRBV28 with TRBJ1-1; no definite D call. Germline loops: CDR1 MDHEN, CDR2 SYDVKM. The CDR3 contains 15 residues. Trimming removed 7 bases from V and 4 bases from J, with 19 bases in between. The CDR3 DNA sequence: TGTGCCAGCAATCCCCCCGTGGGAGGGAGCACTGAAGCTTTCTTT. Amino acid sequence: CASNPPVGGSTEAFF. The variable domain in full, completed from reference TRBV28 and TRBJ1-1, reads DVKVTQSSRYLVKRTGEKVFLECVQDMDHENMFWYRQDPGLGLRLIYFSYDVKMKEKGDIPEGYSVSREKKERFSLILESASTNQTSMYLCASNPPVGGSTEAFFGQGTRLTVV.